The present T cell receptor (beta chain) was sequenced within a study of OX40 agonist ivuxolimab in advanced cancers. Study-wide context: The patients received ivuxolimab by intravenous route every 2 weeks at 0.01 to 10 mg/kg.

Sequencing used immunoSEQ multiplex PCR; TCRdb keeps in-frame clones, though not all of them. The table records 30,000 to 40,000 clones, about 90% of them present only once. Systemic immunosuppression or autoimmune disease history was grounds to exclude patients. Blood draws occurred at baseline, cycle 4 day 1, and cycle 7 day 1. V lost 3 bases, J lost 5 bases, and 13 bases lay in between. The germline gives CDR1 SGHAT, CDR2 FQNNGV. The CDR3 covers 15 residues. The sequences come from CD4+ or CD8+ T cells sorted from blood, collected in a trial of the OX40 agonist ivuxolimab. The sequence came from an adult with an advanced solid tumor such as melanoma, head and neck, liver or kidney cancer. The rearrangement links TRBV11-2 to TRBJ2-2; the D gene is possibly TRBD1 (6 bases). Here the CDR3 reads CASSFGRGDTGELFF. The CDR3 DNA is TGTGCCAGCAGCTTTGGCAGGGGAGATACCGGGGAGCTGTTTTTT.